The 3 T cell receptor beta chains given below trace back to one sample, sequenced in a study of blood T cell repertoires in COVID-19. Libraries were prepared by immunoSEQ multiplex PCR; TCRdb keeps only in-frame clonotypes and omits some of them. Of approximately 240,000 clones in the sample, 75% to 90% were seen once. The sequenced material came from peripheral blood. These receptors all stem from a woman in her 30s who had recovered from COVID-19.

CDR3 sequence reads: CASSTTTGEKENIQYF. DNA for the CDR3: TGTGCCAGCAGCACAACTACAGGGGAGAAAGAAAACATTCAGTACTTC. The rearrangement joins TRBV21-1 to TRBJ2-4; no DNA check was done on the table's D call, TRBD1. TRBV21-1 is a pseudogene segment. The CDR3 spans 16 residues.

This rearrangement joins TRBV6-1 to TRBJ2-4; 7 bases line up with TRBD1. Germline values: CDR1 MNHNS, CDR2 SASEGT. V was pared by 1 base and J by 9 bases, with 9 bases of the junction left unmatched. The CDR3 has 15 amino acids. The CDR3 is CASSEGFGTVGIQYF. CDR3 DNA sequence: TGTGCCAGCAGTGAAGGTTTCGGGACAGTCGGCATTCAGTACTTC.

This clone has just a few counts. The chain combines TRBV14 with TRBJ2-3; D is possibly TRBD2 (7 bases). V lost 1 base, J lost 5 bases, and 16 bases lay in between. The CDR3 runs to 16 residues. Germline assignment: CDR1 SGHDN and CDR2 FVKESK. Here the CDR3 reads CASSQVGGGPGDTQYF. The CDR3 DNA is TGTGCCAGCAGCCAAGTAGGGGGGGGGCCTGGAGATACGCAGTATTTT.